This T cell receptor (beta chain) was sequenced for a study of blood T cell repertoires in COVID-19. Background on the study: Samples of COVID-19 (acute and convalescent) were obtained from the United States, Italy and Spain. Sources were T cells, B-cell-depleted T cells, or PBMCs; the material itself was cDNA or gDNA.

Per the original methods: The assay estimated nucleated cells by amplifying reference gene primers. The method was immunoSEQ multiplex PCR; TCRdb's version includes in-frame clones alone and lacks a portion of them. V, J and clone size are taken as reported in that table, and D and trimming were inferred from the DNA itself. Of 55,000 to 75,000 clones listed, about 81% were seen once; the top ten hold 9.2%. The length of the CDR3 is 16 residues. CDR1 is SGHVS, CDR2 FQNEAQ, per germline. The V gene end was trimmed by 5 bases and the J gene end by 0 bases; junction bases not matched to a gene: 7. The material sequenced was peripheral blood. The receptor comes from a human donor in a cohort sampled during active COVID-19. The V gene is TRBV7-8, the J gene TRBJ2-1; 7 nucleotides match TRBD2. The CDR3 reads CASSDASGSSYNEQFF. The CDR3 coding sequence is TGTGCCAGCAGCGACGCTAGCGGTAGCTCCTACAATGAGCAGTTCTTC.